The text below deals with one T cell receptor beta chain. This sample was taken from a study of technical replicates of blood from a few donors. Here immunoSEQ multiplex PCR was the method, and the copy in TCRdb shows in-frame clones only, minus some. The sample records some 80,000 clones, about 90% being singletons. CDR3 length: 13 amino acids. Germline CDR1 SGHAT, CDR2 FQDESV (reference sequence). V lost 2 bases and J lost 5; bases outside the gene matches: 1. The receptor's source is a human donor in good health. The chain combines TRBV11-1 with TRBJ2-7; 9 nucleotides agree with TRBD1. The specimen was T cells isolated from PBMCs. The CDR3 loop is CASSLWDRDEQYF. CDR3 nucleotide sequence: TGTGCCAGCAGCTTATGGGACAGGGACGAGCAGTACTTC. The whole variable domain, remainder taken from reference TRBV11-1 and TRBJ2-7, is EAEVAQSPRYKITEKSQAVAFWCDPISGHATLYWYRQILGQGPELLVQFQDESVVDDSQLPKDRFSAERLKGVDSTLKIQPAELGDSAMYLCASSLWDRDEQYFGPGTRLTVT.